These 29 T cell receptor beta chains came from one sample sequenced in a study of CDR3 diversity in severe acne. In TCRdb, the PCR reads were re-called with MiXCR into one record per CDR3 protein. This sample yields some 84,000 distinct CDR3 sequences, of which 45% to 55% are seen a single time; about 9.4% belongs to the top ten. Sequenced material: blood. All receptors come from a male donor in good health, serving as a control.

A word on this clonotype: As the CDR3 is not closed by the conserved phenylalanine or tryptophan, this likely results from a read error. The chain has TRBV10-2 and TRBJ1-1; no reliable D call. CDR1 WSHSY and CDR2 SAAADI come from the germline V gene. V was pared by 4 bases and J by 1 base, with 7 bases between. This CDR3 is built from 13 residues. CDR3 DNA: TGCGCCAGCAGTGGGCAGGCGAACACTGAAGCTTTCCTT. Encoded protein: CASSGQANTEAFL.

This clonotype came up many times. The V call is TRBV28, the J call TRBJ2-1, with 14 bases identical to TRBD2. The J call could be wrong; TRBJ2-7 is a better fit for the DNA end. Germline V gene data show CDR1 as MDHEN and CDR2 as SYDVKM. This CDR3 is 15 amino acids long. This CDR3 reads CASRTSGRASDEQYF. The CDR3 DNA is TGTGCCAGCAGGACTAGCGGGAGGGCCTCCGATGAGCAGTACTTC.

In the case of this clonotype: An end of the junction differs from the germline gene, which may be a read error. The chain has TRBV7-9 and TRBJ2-5; D tentatively reads TRBD1 or TRBD2 (5 bases each). CDR1 is SEHNR, CDR2 FQNEAQ, per germline (reference sequence). This CDR3 is 14 amino acids long. The CDR3: CARSSAQGVETQYF. DNA of the CDR3: TGTGCCCGCAGCTCGGCCCAGGGAGTGGAGACCCAGTACTTC.

For this clonotype: Given a much more abundant clone one base away, this may be a read error. The V and J genes are TRBV5-6 and TRBJ2-7; D is unresolved. The CDR3 length is 14 residues. The germline V gene encodes CDR1 SGHDT and CDR2 YYEEEE. Trimming removed 7 bases from V and 7 bases from J, with 21 bases in between. In nucleotides, the CDR3 is TGTGCCAGCGGCCCCACTGACATCTATGGGGAGCAGTACTTC. This translates into CASGPTDIYGEQYF.

In its sample, this clonotype was seen once. The chain joins TRBV6-5 to TRBJ2-5; D call uncertain. The length of the CDR3 is 12 residues. Deletions cut 7 bases from V and 5 bases from J, with 11 bases between. Germline lookup yields CDR1 MNHEY and CDR2 SVGAGI. CDR3: CASNHPGETQYF. CDR3 bases: TGTGCCAGCAACCACCCCGGGGAGACCCAGTACTTC.

Regarding this clonotype: At one boundary the junction diverges from the germline segment, which might be a read error. The chain links TRBV25-1 to TRBJ1-5, with D perhaps TRBD1 (5 bases). In germline, CDR1 is MGHDK, CDR2 SYGVNS. This CDR3 comprises 14 residues. The CDR3, as DNA: TGTGCCAGCCAAGGGCAGGGTGGCAATCAGCTCCAGCATTTT. This sequence encodes CASQGQGGNQLQHF.

This chain joins TRBV10-3 and TRBJ2-7; D is perhaps TRBD2 (6 bases). This CDR3 region has 15 residues. V was shortened by 2 bases and J by 3 bases, with 14 bases between the two germline ends. The germline CDR1 and CDR2 sequences are ENHRY and SYGVKD. CDR3: CAISEPFGEVYEQYF. The CDR3, as DNA: TGTGCCATCAGTGAGCCGTTTGGGGAGGTCTACGAGCAGTACTTC.

About this clonotype itself: Given a much more abundant clone one base away, this may be a read error. The chain is built from TRBV27 and TRBJ2-3; TRBD2 might be the D (5 bases). V gave up 8 bases and J gave up 8 bases, with 11 bases separating them. Per germline, CDR1 MNHEY and CDR2 SMNVEV (reference sequence). The CDR3 sequence is 11 residues long. The CDR3 DNA reads TGTGCCAGCGCGATCGCGGGTACGCAGTATTTT. This codes for CASAIAGTQYF.

This clonotype was observed a handful of times. The chain couples TRBV7-8 to TRBJ1-2, with a tentative D call TRBD1 (5 bases). The germline V and J ends were trimmed by 6 bases and 9 bases, with 11 bases remaining between them. This CDR3 is built from 11 residues. The germline V gene has CDR1 SGHVS and CDR2 FQNEAQ. The CDR3 DNA is TGTGCCAGCAGTAAAAGGGGAAGCTACACCTTC. Protein: CASSKRGSYTF.

The rearrangement joins TRBV25-1 to TRBJ2-7; D possibly matches TRBD1 or TRBD2 (5 bases each). The CDR3 loop spans 10 amino acids. The V gene's germline CDR1 is MGHDK and CDR2 SYGVNS. Trimming took 3 bases from V and 9 from J, leaving 6 bases between them. CDR3 DNA: TGTGCCAGCAGTGAGGGACGGCAGTACTTC. Encoded protein: CASSEGRQYF.

The chain links TRBV20-1 to TRBJ2-5; 12 nucleotides agree with TRBD2. From germline, CDR1 is DFQATT and CDR2 SNEGSKA (reference sequence). The CDR3 is made up of 17 amino acids. The J segment lost 4 bases and the V segment lost 3 bases, leaving 12 bases of the junction unmatched. This CDR3 reads CSASARLAGVFGETQYF. CDR3 DNA sequence: TGCAGTGCTAGTGCGAGACTAGCGGGAGTTTTTGGAGAGACCCAGTACTTC.

The chain couples TRBV19 to TRBJ2-7; TRBD1 matches 8 bases. The CDR3 covers 14 residues. V trimming: 7 bases; J trimming: 4 bases; junction bases outside the gene matches: 9. CDR1 is LNHDA, CDR2 SQIVND, per germline (reference sequence). The CDR3 DNA reads TGTGCCAGTACCCCGGACAGGGAACGGTACGAGCAGTACTTC. It is translated as CASTPDRERYEQYF.

A single count supports this clonotype. One end of the junction does not line up with germline, which may come from a read error. The chain links TRBV15 to TRBJ1-2; D unclear. CDR1 is LNHNV and CDR2 is YYDKDF in the germline V gene (reference sequence). The CDR3 consists of 16 residues. The CDR3 DNA reads as TGTGCCACCGGCAGAGGTGGGAAAGGGTACGACTATGGCTACACCTTC. Its protein product is CATGRGGKGYDYGYTF.

This clonotype was seen only a few times. The chain uses TRBV10-3 and TRBJ1-5; possible D gene TRBD1, 6 bases. The germline V and J ends were trimmed by 4 bases and 6 bases, with 13 bases remaining between them. This CDR3 has 14 residues. CDR1 and CDR2 from the germline V gene are ENHRY and SYGVKD. In DNA, the CDR3 is TGTGCCATCAGTGGTACAGGGTGCCCTCAGCCCCAGCATTTT. Its protein is CAISGTGCPQPQHF.

By share, this clonotype ranks as medium-sized. This chain uses TRBV9 with TRBJ2-7, with D possibly matching TRBD2 (6 bases). The CDR3 has 15 residues. The germline V and J ends were trimmed by 3 bases and 3 bases, with 16 bases remaining between them. Germline V lookup: CDR1 SGDLS, CDR2 YYNGEE. The CDR3 is CASSGGGAPYYEQYF. DNA of the CDR3: TGTGCCAGCAGCGGGGGCGGGGCTCCTTACTACGAGCAGTACTTC.

This clonotype was seen ten or more times. V usage is TRBV7-6 and J usage is TRBJ2-7; 8 bases fit TRBD1. The junction had 2 bases not matched to a gene; V was cut back by 1 base and J by 3 bases. CDR3 length: 14 amino acids. Germline V gives CDR1 SGHVS, CDR2 FNYEAQ. The CDR3, as DNA: TGTGCCAGCAGCTTAGGACAGGGGCTCTACGAGCAGTACTTC. Translated, it gives CASSLGQGLYEQYF.

The chain joins TRBV5-4 to TRBJ2-3, with D maybe TRBD2 (6 bases). V was clipped by 0 bases and J by 4 bases, with 6 bases between them. Germline lookup yields CDR1 SGHNT and CDR2 YYREEE (reference sequence). The CDR3 contains 13 residues. Here the CDR3 reads CASSLGRADTQYF. CDR3 sequence (DNA): TGTGCCAGCAGCTTGGGGAGGGCAGATACGCAGTATTTT.

The chain is built from TRBV10-3 and TRBJ2-7, with 9 bases matching TRBD1. V gave up 8 bases and J gave up 4 bases; unmatched junction bases: 9. Germline V gene lookup returns CDR1 ENHRY and CDR2 SYGVKD. This CDR3 contains 14 residues. Here the CDR3 DNA reads TGTGCCATCCGCTCCGGGACAGGGAAATACGAGCAGTACTTC. Residues: CAIRSGTGKYEQYF.

In its sample, this clonotype was seen many times. The V call is TRBV7-3, the J call TRBJ2-7; 8 bases map to TRBD2. The CDR3 length is 14 residues. From germline, CDR1 is SGHTA and CDR2 FQGTGA. The V segment lost 5 bases and the J segment 2 bases; nucleotides outside the gene matches: 5. The CDR3 region is CASSPTSDAYEQYF. In nucleotides, the CDR3 is TGTGCCAGCAGCCCGACTAGCGACGCCTACGAGCAGTACTTC.

This clonotype was observed at least ten times. The chain recombines TRBV6-5 with TRBJ2-1; TRBD1 aligns across 9 bases. After removal of 5 bases from V and 6 bases from J, the junction contained 5 bases not matched to a gene. CDR1 and CDR2 from the germline V gene are MNHEY and SVGAGI. This CDR3 comprises 14 residues. CDR3 protein: CASSRQGGINEQFF. Written as DNA, the CDR3 is TGTGCCAGCAGTCGACAGGGGGGTATCAATGAGCAGTTCTTC.

This clonotype appeared a few times. The chain is built from TRBV5-1 and TRBJ2-3; no firm D call. The CDR3 consists of 16 residues. V lost 0 bases to trimming and J lost 2 bases, with 13 bases between them. Germline lookup yields CDR1 SGHRS and CDR2 YFSETQ. The CDR3 loop reads CASSLGVSLNTDTQYF. Written as DNA, the CDR3 is TGCGCCAGCAGCTTGGGAGTATCCTTGAACACAGATACGCAGTATTTT.

The chain links TRBV20-1 to TRBJ1-2, with D unresolved. This CDR3 has 13 residues. Trimming took off 3 bases at V and 5 bases at J, with 13 bases between the two ends. Germline loops: CDR1 DFQATT, CDR2 SNEGSKA (reference sequence). The CDR3 protein is CSARDPTIYGYTF. The CDR3 DNA reads as TGCAGTGCTAGGGATCCCACGATTTATGGCTACACCTTC.

The rearrangement links TRBV29-1 to TRBJ1-1, with 8 bases identical to TRBD1. This CDR3 contains 14 residues. Per germline, CDR1 SQVTM and CDR2 ANQGSEA. The V and J ends lost 7 bases and 0 bases, in that order; junction bases with no gene match: 7. CDR3 DNA: TGCAGCGCCCGGACAGGGCGGGTGAACACTGAAGCTTTCTTT. It translates to CSARTGRVNTEAFF. The whole variable domain, remainder taken from reference TRBV29-1 and TRBJ1-1, is SAVISQKPSRDICQRGTSLTIQCQVDSQVTMMFWYRQQPGQSLTLIATANQGSEATYESGFVIDKFPISRPNLTFSTLTVSNMSPEDSSIYLCSARTGRVNTEAFFGQGTRLTVV.

This clonotype was observed many times. The V gene is TRBV5-1, the J gene TRBJ1-2, with a weak D call TRBD1 (5 bases). Germline CDR1 is SGHRS and CDR2 is YFSETQ. V lost 4 bases to trimming and J lost 4 bases, with 14 bases between them. The CDR3 consists of 14 residues. The CDR3 nucleotides are TGCGCCAGCAGCCTCCCCCCAGGGACCTATGGCTACACCTTC. Protein sequence: CASSLPPGTYGYTF.

This clonotype has at least ten counts. V gene TRBV29-1 combines with J gene TRBJ1-2, with 10 bases fitting TRBD1. This CDR3 contains 13 residues. J gave up 6 bases and V 7 bases, and 8 bases lay outside the gene matches. Germline CDR1 and CDR2: SQVTM and ANQGSEA. CDR3 sequence (DNA): TGCAGCGCCGGTCCCGGGACAGGGGATGGCTACACCTTC. This translates into CSAGPGTGDGYTF.

V usage is TRBV7-9 and J usage is TRBJ2-7; TRBD2 aligns across 16 bases. Trimming at V came to 4 bases and at J to 12 bases, leaving 3 bases not matched to a gene. The germline V gene encodes CDR1 SEHNR and CDR2 FQNEAQ (reference sequence). The length of the CDR3 is 13 residues. As DNA, the CDR3 is TGTGCCAGCAGCTCGGGACTAGCGGGGGGGCGGTACTTC. This gives the protein CASSSGLAGGRYF.

The chain carries TRBV6-1 and TRBJ1-6, with D perhaps TRBD1 (5 bases). Deletions cut 8 bases from V and 4 bases from J, with 9 bases between. Germline CDR1 reads MNHNS; CDR2 reads SASEGT. There are 13 residues in the CDR3. Here the CDR3 DNA reads TGTGCCAGCCCCAGGGCTTATAATTCACCCCTCCACTTT. It translates to CASPRAYNSPLHF.

This clonotype was seen more than once but under ten times. The rearrangement links TRBV6-6 to TRBJ2-7; tentatively, D is TRBD1 (7 bases). Trimming shortened V by 6 bases and J by 5 bases, and 17 bases separated the two germline ends. The CDR3 is 14 amino acids. Looked up from germline, CDR1 is MNHNY and CDR2 is SVGAGI (reference sequence). CDR3 sequence reads: CASSLVGRGDEQYF. CDR3 nucleotides: TGTGCCAGCAGCTTAGTCGGCAGGGGGGACGAGCAGTACTTC.

This clonotype was seen a single time. This sequence joins TRBV9 and TRBJ2-7; 7 nucleotides line up with TRBD2. The CDR3 extends over 15 amino acids. Germline lookup yields CDR1 SGDLS and CDR2 YYNGEE. The V segment lost 4 bases and the J segment 2 bases; nucleotides outside the gene matches: 9. Here the CDR3 reads CASSSVSAGAYEQYF. As DNA, the CDR3 is TGTGCCAGCAGCTCCGTGTCGGCGGGGGCCTACGAGCAGTACTTC.